The rows below give T cell receptor beta chains drawn from one sample of a study of CD8 T cells in ankylosing spondylitis. TCRdb called the 5' RACE reads again in MiXCR, with one record for every CDR3 protein. The sample carries more than 150,000 distinct CDR3 sequences, 10% to 15% recorded once. The sample taken for sequencing was blood, either unsorted or a sorted T cell fraction (not recorded which). These receptors were obtained from a female donor with ankylosing spondylitis or in good health (not recorded which). Each CDR3 is given with its conserved first and last residue. Each record gives: V gene, D gene, J gene, clone size, CDR3 protein, CDR3 DNA. D genes are given only for firm matches. Not all rows give a size; the values are once, few, many and, for expanded clones, a class.

TRBV4-2	TRBD2	TRBJ2-7	few	CASSQFPGATSGSSYEQYF	TGTGCCAGCAGCCAATTCCCGGGTGCGACTAGCGGTTCCTCCTACGAGCAGTACTTC
TRBV10-3	.	TRBJ2-7	many	CAISESAGIAYEQYF	TGTGCCATCAGTGAGTCGGCAGGGATTGCCTACGAGCAGTACTTC
TRBV20-1	.	TRBJ2-1	many	CSASGSSSYNEQFF	TGCAGTGCTAGCGGGTCGAGCTCCTACAATGAGCAGTTCTTC
TRBV5-6	TRBD2	TRBJ2-7	.	CASSGMGLVLREQYF	TGTGCCAGCAGCGGAATGGGACTAGTCCTACGCGAGCAGTACTTC
TRBV20-1	TRBD1	TRBJ2-1	many	CSAAGQGNEQFF	TGCAGTGCTGCGGGACAGGGAAATGAGCAGTTCTTC
TRBV24-1	.	TRBJ1-1	few	CATSDSGHLEAFF	TGTGCCACCAGTGATTCGGGACACCTAGAAGCTTTCTTT
TRBV2	.	TRBJ2-2	many	CASSEQGGNTGELFF	TGTGCCAGCAGTGAACAGGGAGGGAACACCGGGGAGCTGTTTTTT
TRBV7-2	TRBD2	TRBJ2-7	.	CASSLRGLAGAREQYF	TGTGCCAGCAGCTTAAGAGGTCTAGCGGGAGCTCGCGAGCAGTACTTC
TRBV7-9	.	TRBJ1-2	many	CASTSVTGLANYGYTF	TGTGCCAGCACCTCGGTCACAGGACTAGCTAACTATGGCTACACCTTC
TRBV7-2	.	TRBJ1-2	many	CASSPADAPSYTF	TGTGCCAGCAGCCCCGCAGACGCACCCTCTTACACCTTC
TRBV28	.	TRBJ2-6	few	CASTIPQGSSSGANVLTF	TGTGCCAGCACCATCCCACAGGGATCGAGCTCTGGGGCCAACGTCCTGACTTTC
TRBV20-1	TRBD1	TRBJ2-5	.	CSARDIRQGPPQYF	TGCAGTGCTAGAGATATTCGACAGGGCCCTCCCCAGTACTTC
TRBV7-9	TRBD1	TRBJ2-7	.	CASSSFDRGDYEQYF	TGTGCCAGCAGCTCCTTTGACAGGGGAGACTACGAGCAGTACTTC
TRBV5-6	.	TRBJ2-2	.	CASSAMGELGWTGELFF	TGTGCCAGCAGCGCTATGGGAGAATTAGGGTGGACCGGGGAGCTGTTTTTT
TRBV7-3	.	TRBJ2-1	few	CASSAVPSSYNEQFF	TGTGCCAGCAGCGCCGTTCCGAGCTCCTACAATGAGCAGTTCTTC
TRBV7-9	.	TRBJ2-1	.	CASQMSSYNEQFF	TGTGCCAGCCAGATGAGCTCCTACAATGAGCAGTTCTTC
TRBV28	.	TRBJ2-5	.	CASSSPGTAQETQYF	TGTGCCAGCAGTTCGCCCGGGACGGCCCAAGAGACCCAGTACTTC
TRBV27	TRBD2	TRBJ2-3	many	CASSSSGTGTDTQYF	TGTGCCAGCAGTTCTAGCGGGACAGGCACAGATACGCAGTATTTT
TRBV9	TRBD2	TRBJ2-1	many	CASSVLGTSGSREQFF	TGTGCCAGCAGCGTTTTAGGGACTAGCGGGTCGCGTGAGCAGTTCTTC
TRBV5-1	.	TRBJ2-5	.	CASSLDRLQETQYF	TGCGCCAGCAGCTTGGACAGACTCCAAGAGACCCAGTACTTC
TRBV7-2	.	TRBJ1-1	many	CASTPLVNTEAFF	TGTGCCAGCACCCCCTTAGTGAACACTGAAGCTTTCTTT
TRBV6-2/TRBV6-3	TRBD1	TRBJ2-2	many	CASTPERIGGASGELFF	TGTGCCAGCACCCCTGAGCGTATAGGGGGCGCATCCGGGGAGCTGTTTTTT
TRBV19	.	TRBJ2-4	few	CASSILTTKNIQYF	TGTGCCAGTAGTATTCTGACTACTAAAAACATTCAGTACTTC
TRBV6-1	TRBD2	TRBJ2-1	many	CASNPGLAGAHEQFF	TGTGCCAGCAACCCCGGACTAGCGGGAGCCCATGAGCAGTTCTTC
TRBV5-4	TRBD2	TRBJ2-3	many	CASTLGLAVTDTQYF	TGTGCCAGCACCCTGGGACTAGCGGTCACAGATACGCAGTATTTT
TRBV28	.	TRBJ2-5	many	CASSLPFQETQYF	TGTGCCAGCAGTTTACCGTTCCAAGAGACCCAGTACTTC
TRBV30	TRBD2	TRBJ2-7	few	CAWSGLAGYEQYF	TGTGCCTGGAGTGGACTAGCGGGGTACGAGCAGTACTTC
TRBV25-1	.	TRBJ2-2	.	CASSEYQSSGELFF	TGTGCCAGCAGTGAATACCAGTCGTCTGGGGAGCTGTTTTTT
TRBV18	.	TRBJ1-1	few	CASSPGRRQGFGSEAFF	TGTGCCAGCTCACCGGGGAGGAGGCAGGGGTTTGGGTCTGAAGCTTTCTTT
TRBV12-3/TRBV12-4	.	TRBJ2-1	.	CASSLLRDSSGQFF	TGTGCCAGCAGCCTCCTCCGGGACTCCAGTGGGCAGTTCTTC
TRBV9	.	TRBJ2-3	.	CASSVDPGSTDTQYF	TGTGCCAGCAGCGTAGATCCGGGAAGCACAGATACGCAGTATTTT
TRBV15	.	TRBJ1-4	many	CATSRDWAELNEKLFF	TGTGCCACCAGCAGAGATTGGGCAGAGCTTAATGAAAAACTGTTTTTT
TRBV6-5	TRBD2	TRBJ2-2	few	CASSSQAGGFGELFF	TGTGCCAGCAGTTCCCAAGCGGGAGGGTTCGGGGAGCTGTTTTTT
TRBV7-9	.	TRBJ1-2	.	CASSHPRDPLTNYGYTF	TGTGCCAGCAGCCATCCGAGGGACCCGCTTACTAACTATGGCTACACCTTC
TRBV7-2	.	TRBJ2-3	.	CASSPSVGTQYF	TGTGCCAGCAGCCCCAGTGTCGGTACGCAGTATTTT
TRBV7-8	.	TRBJ2-1	many	CASSPSVPATYNEQFF	TGTGCCAGCAGCCCCTCGGTCCCAGCGACGTACAATGAGCAGTTCTTC
TRBV11-2	TRBD2	TRBJ2-1	few	CASRQREHEQFF	TGTGCCAGCAGGCAGCGGGAACACGAGCAGTTCTTC
TRBV7-2	.	TRBJ1-1	many	CASSLGINTEAFF	TGTGCCAGCAGCTTAGGGATAAACACTGAAGCTTTCTTT
TRBV7-9	TRBD1	TRBJ2-7	.	CASSIIGQGSYEQYF	TGTGCCAGCAGCATCATCGGACAGGGCTCCTACGAGCAGTACTTC
TRBV6-1	.	TRBJ1-5	many	CASRTTGMDQPQHF	TGTGCCAGCAGAACAACAGGGATGGATCAGCCCCAGCATTTT
TRBV5-1	TRBD2	TRBJ2-1	many	CASSEGRAGDEQFF	TGCGCCAGCAGCGAAGGACGCGCGGGGGATGAGCAGTTCTTC
TRBV7-9	TRBD1	TRBJ2-7	many	CASSLEQGDEQYF	TGTGCCAGCAGCTTAGAACAGGGGGATGAGCAGTACTTC
TRBV5-1	.	TRBJ2-3	few	CASSLEGRHLTDTQYF	TGCGCCAGCAGCTTGGAGGGCCGCCACCTCACAGATACGCAGTATTTT
TRBV7-3	.	TRBJ2-1	.	CASSSGPGGIYNEQFF	TGTGCCAGCAGCTCTGGCCCCGGCGGTATTTACAATGAGCAGTTCTTC
TRBV11-3	TRBD2	TRBJ2-5	few	CASSLDSASGLTQYF	TGTGCCAGCAGCTTAGATTCGGCTAGCGGCCTGACCCAGTACTTC
TRBV28	.	TRBJ1-1	many	CASSERKWESTEAFF	TGTGCCAGCAGTGAACGGAAGTGGGAGAGTACTGAAGCTTTCTTT
TRBV5-1	TRBD2	TRBJ2-7	many	CASSTGTSGSLSYEQYF	TGCGCCAGCAGCACAGGGACTAGCGGAAGCCTGAGCTACGAGCAGTACTTC
TRBV20-1	TRBD1	TRBJ1-6	many	CSAPFGQEVNSPLHF	TGCAGTGCCCCTTTCGGACAGGAGGTTAATTCACCCCTCCACTTT
TRBV7-3	.	TRBJ2-3	many	CASSLYKRANYTDTQYF	TGTGCCAGCAGCTTATACAAGCGGGCGAATTACACAGATACGCAGTATTTT
TRBV29-1	.	TRBJ2-5	.	CSVESQETQYF	TGCAGCGTTGAATCCCAAGAGACCCAGTACTTC
TRBV20-1	TRBD2	TRBJ2-7	.	CSAAPVTGGSEQYF	TGCAGTGCTGCCCCCGTGACGGGGGGGAGCGAGCAGTACTTC
TRBV20-1	.	TRBJ2-1	many	CSARRFGGNEQFF	TGCAGTGCTAGACGGTTCGGGGGAAATGAGCAGTTCTTC
TRBV5-6	.	TRBJ2-7	.	CASSRLWGEQYF	TGTGCCAGCAGCCGGTTGTGGGGCGAGCAGTACTTC
TRBV9	.	TRBJ1-1	many	CASSVHPNTEAFF	TGTGCCAGCAGCGTACACCCTAACACTGAAGCTTTCTTT